This record covers a single T cell receptor (beta chain). Its antigen is currently unknown. CDR1 and CDR2 (germline): DFQATT, SNEGSKA (reference sequence). This CDR3 is built from 13 residues. V was pared by 6 bases and J by 9 bases, with 6 bases of the junction left unmatched. MiXCR, applied by TCRdb to the reads, yields one record per CDR3 protein. Among around 490,000 distinct CDR3 sequences, around 27% were seen once, and the ten largest hold 13%. This sample is drawn from a study of T cell repertoires in cytomegalovirus infection. Study summary: Through public TCR beta signatures, both CMV infection and matching HLA type were indicated. Overall study findings and caveats: People with CMV and the relevant HLA were identified by cumulative public TCR beta family frequency. There were HLA-C-restricted CMV-specific TCR beta clonotypes dominating the ex vivo response.

The origin of this receptor is a human donor in good health (CMV status not recorded). Some clones in this sample may be carry-over from other donors' samples. Material for sequencing was PBMCs. This chain links TRBV20-1 with TRBJ1-6; 9 bases fit TRBD1. CDR3 sequence: CSAPTGGSSPLHF. CDR3 bases: TGCAGTGCCCCGACAGGGGGGAGTTCACCCCTCCACTTT.